The rows below give T cell receptor beta chains drawn from one sample of a study of cytomegalovirus exposure and HLA in healthy donors. Libraries were prepared by immunoSEQ multiplex PCR; TCRdb keeps only in-frame clonotypes and omits some of them. The table shows about 160,000 clones, with under 90% occurring only once. Specimen: PBMCs. These TCRs come from a young man in good health and CMV-seronegative. The conserved cysteine and the conserved F or W are not part of the CDR3 here.

v_gene	CDR3aa
TRBV11-2	ASSLSSGGAQF
TRBV5-6	ASSLRGNTEAF
TRBV6-1	ASSHRAKYNEQF
TRBV2	ASRQDSNQPQH
TRBV7-9	SSSPVQGAYEQY
TRBV5-1	ASSLGEAGNTIY
TRBV2	ASSENPPREKLF
TRBV18	ASSPLAAETGELF
TRBV6-5	ASRNRQETDTQY
TRBV13	ASSLAGGGAGYEQY
TRBV18	ASSPGGEGLVGYGYT
TRBV27	ASSLRGPGEQY
TRBV7-9	ASSLAGTGGPSYNEQF
TRBV7-9	ASSASTGSYEQY
TRBV9	ASSVAAGFSYEQY
TRBV7-3	ASSLSSTDTQY
TRBV6-9	ASSRLTGRDSNQPQH
TRBV6-4	ASSDSGHNSPLH
TRBV5-1	ASSSSSGGPPAKNIQY
TRBV2	ASSGAGEGGGYT
TRBV5-4	ASSLAGRGGGEKLF
TRBV4-3	ASSQGGPGQNTEAF
TRBV6-5	ASGYAAATDTQY
TRBV7-6	ASSSLPSGSGADTQY
TRBV27	ASSLTSGRYEQY
TRBV6-1	ASSEARGRTEAF
TRBV10-3	AISESGQGANGYT
TRBV13	ASSLVRGRREQY
TRBV4-1	ASSQAGTGGGWTEAF
TRBV4-3	ASSQAWTSGRRNEQF
TRBV29-1	SALTSGAATQY
TRBV7-2	ASSPPGQGFGNTIY
TRBV5-1	ASSLLEGSSGNTIY